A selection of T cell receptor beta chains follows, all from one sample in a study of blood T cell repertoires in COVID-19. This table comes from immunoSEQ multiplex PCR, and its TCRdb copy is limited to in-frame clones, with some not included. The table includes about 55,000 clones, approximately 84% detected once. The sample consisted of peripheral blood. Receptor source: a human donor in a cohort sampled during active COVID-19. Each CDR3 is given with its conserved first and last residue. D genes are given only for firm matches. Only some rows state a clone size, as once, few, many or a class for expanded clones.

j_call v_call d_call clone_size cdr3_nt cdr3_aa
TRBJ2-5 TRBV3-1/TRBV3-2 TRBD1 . TGTGCCAGCAGTTTTCGGACAGGGCACCAAGAGACCCAGTACTTC CASSFRTGHQETQYF
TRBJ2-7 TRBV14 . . TGTGCCAGCAGCCAACGCGGGGCAGGGCCCTACGAGCAGTACTTC CASSQRGAGPYEQYF
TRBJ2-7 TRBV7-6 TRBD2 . TGTGCCAGCAGTCCCAGACTAGCGGGAGTTGCGGACGAGCAGTACTTC CASSPRLAGVADEQYF
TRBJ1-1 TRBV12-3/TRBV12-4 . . TGTGCCAGCAGTTTATCTGTGAACACTGAAGCTTTCTTT CASSLSVNTEAFF
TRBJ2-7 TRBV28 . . TGTGCCAGCAGCCCTAGTACCCCTTACGAGCAGTACTTC CASSPSTPYEQYF
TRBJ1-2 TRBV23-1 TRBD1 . TGCGCCAGCAGACGACAGGGTAATCACTATGGCTACACCTTC CASRRQGNHYGYTF
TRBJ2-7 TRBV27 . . TGTGCCAGCAGCCCCGGTCCCTACGAGCAGTACTTC CASSPGPYEQYF
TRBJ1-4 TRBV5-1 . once TGCGCCAGCAGCTTTGGAGGGTTCTATGAAAAACTGTTTTTT CASSFGGFYEKLFF
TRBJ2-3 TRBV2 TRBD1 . TGTGCCAGCAGAAGAGGACAGGGGCACACAGATACGCAGTATTTT CASRRGQGHTDTQYF
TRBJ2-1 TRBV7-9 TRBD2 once TGTGCCAGCAGCACTAGCGGGGCCTCCTACAATGAGCAGTTCTTC CASSTSGASYNEQFF
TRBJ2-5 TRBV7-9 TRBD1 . TGTGCCAGCAGCGCGGACAGGGCGGGAGAGACCCAGTACTTC CASSADRAGETQYF
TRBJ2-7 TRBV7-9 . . TGTGCCAGCAGCTTAGGATTAACGGGGGGCGACCGCCACGAGCAGTACTTC CASSLGLTGGDRHEQYF
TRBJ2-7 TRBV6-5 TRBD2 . TGTGCCAGCAGAAAGCCGGGACTAGGAACCAAACAGCAGTACTTC CASRKPGLGTKQQYF
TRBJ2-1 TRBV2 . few TGTGCCAGACAATTCCGGGACTCCCACCCTAATGAGCAGTTCTTC CARQFRDSHPNEQFF
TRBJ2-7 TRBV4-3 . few TGCGCCAGCAGCCAAGTTGCGGACTATTCCTACGAGCAGTACTTC CASSQVADYSYEQYF
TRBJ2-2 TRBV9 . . TGTGCCAGCAATCCAGACACCCGCACCGGGGAGCTGTTTTTT CASNPDTRTGELFF
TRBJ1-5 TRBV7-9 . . TGTGCCAGCAGACGGGAGGGGGGCAATCAGCCCCAGCATTTT CASRREGGNQPQHF